This is a list of T cell receptor beta chains from one sample in a study of vaccination and CD4 T cells after COVID-19. These receptors lack a known antigen. MiXCR, run by TCRdb on the PCR reads, gives a single entry per CDR3 protein. Here the sample spans about 12,000 distinct CDR3 sequences, under 40% being singletons. The source material was cultured CD4+ T cells from blood. All receptors come from a human donor with COVID-19. CDR3s include the opening cysteine and the closing phenylalanine or tryptophan. Fields, in order: clone size, J gene, D gene, V gene, CDR3 DNA, CDR3 protein. A D gene is named only where the DNA matches it firmly. Clone size is given for some rows only: seen once, a few or many times, or a class if the clone is expanded.

.	TRBJ1-6	TRBD1	TRBV7-2	TGTGCCAGCAGCTTAGGGGGTGGGGGAAGGGGGCGCGAGAATTCACCCCTCCACTTT	CASSLGGGGRGRENSPLHF
few	TRBJ1-1	.	TRBV6-1	TGTGCCAGCACTCGATTATCGAACACTGAAGCTTTCTTT	CASTRLSNTEAFF
.	TRBJ2-4	TRBD2	TRBV7-8	TGTGCCAGCAGCTTGACTAGCGGGCCCATAGCCAAAAACATTCAGTACTTC	CASSLTSGPIAKNIQYF
.	TRBJ2-7	.	TRBV5-1	TGCGCCAGCAGCTTGGCTGGGGGCAACTCCTACGAGCAGTACTTC	CASSLAGGNSYEQYF
.	TRBJ2-5	.	TRBV6-1	TGTGCCAGCAGTGACGGGTGGGGGCAAGAGACCCAGTACTTC	CASSDGWGQETQYF
.	TRBJ1-6	TRBD1	TRBV6-2/TRBV6-3	TGTGCCAGCAGTTACGGATCCGGGACAGGGAAATCACCCCTCCACTTT	CASSYGSGTGKSPLHF
few	TRBJ2-3	TRBD1	TRBV19	TGTGCCAGTACCACCCGGGACAGGGGAGATACGCAGTATTTT	CASTTRDRGDTQYF
few	TRBJ2-5	.	TRBV6-1	TGTGCCAGCGAGAGTAGACAGACCCAGTACTTC	CASESRQTQYF
.	TRBJ1-2	.	TRBV19	TGTGCCAGTAGTATGATTCGGGGGTCAGAGAAAGGCTACACCTTC	CASSMIRGSEKGYTF
.	TRBJ1-4	.	TRBV20-1	TGCAGTGCTATGCAGACAGTAACTAATGAAAAACTGTTTTTT	CSAMQTVTNEKLFF
.	TRBJ2-5	.	TRBV18	TGTGCCAGCTCAAAGACTACTAGCTTTGACGAGACCCAGTACTTC	CASSKTTSFDETQYF
.	TRBJ1-3	.	TRBV5-1	TGCGCCAGCAGCTTACCCCATCCAGACTCTGGAAACACCATATATTTT	CASSLPHPDSGNTIYF
few	TRBJ1-1	TRBD1	TRBV28	TGTGCCAGCAGTCTCCCAGGGGGCATTGCTTTCTTT	CASSLPGGIAFF
few	TRBJ1-4	TRBD1	TRBV11-2	TGTGCCAGCAGCTTGGAGTACAGGGGGGGAAATGAAAAACTGTTTTTT	CASSLEYRGGNEKLFF
few	TRBJ1-1	TRBD1	TRBV19	TGTGCCAGTAGTATAGATCTGAACAGGGGCACTGAAGCTTTCTTT	CASSIDLNRGTEAFF
.	TRBJ1-2	.	TRBV28	TGTGCCAGCAGGTTCATTGGGCAGGGCCCCTATGGCTACACCTTC	CASRFIGQGPYGYTF